The 10 T cell receptor beta chains below were found in one sample sequenced in a study of T cells in Graves' hyperthyroidism and ophthalmopathy. The CDR3 regions of TCR beta were amplified from RNA transcripts. The TCR CDR3 first-round RT-PCR relied on the HTBI primer set. TCRdb analysed the multiplex PCR reads with MiXCR anew, one entry per CDR3 protein. Of roughly 380,000 distinct CDR3 sequences in the sample, roughly 15% were seen once. The sequenced material came from blood. These receptors originate from a woman under 30 with Graves' hyperthyroidism.

This clonotype showed up many times. The chain employs TRBV3-1 and TRBJ2-1; D uncertain. Trimming cost V 5 bases and J 4 bases, with 6 bases left between them. Germline loops: CDR1 LGHDT, CDR2 YNNKEL (reference sequence). This CDR3 contains 12 residues. The CDR3, as DNA: TGTGCCAGCAGCGTTCTGTACAATGAGCAGTTCTTC. Protein: CASSVLYNEQFF.

This clonotype was seen a few times. V gene TRBV18 combines with J gene TRBJ1-1; TRBD1 might be the D (6 bases). V was trimmed by 4 bases and J by 5 bases, leaving 17 bases between them. The CDR3 runs to 15 residues. Per germline, CDR1 KGHSH and CDR2 LQKENI. Written as DNA, the CDR3 is TGTGCCAGCTCACAAAAAACGGGAGGGGGGACTGAAGCTTTCTTT. Protein: CASSQKTGGGTEAFF.

The rearrangement joins TRBV2 to TRBJ1-1; D ambiguous. CDR3 length: 17 amino acids. V shed 4 bases and J shed 2 bases, with 20 bases lying between them. Germline V gene lookup returns CDR1 SNHLY and CDR2 FYNNEI. CDR3 loop: CASSVPGGKTSNTEAFF. CDR3 DNA: TGTGCCAGCAGTGTGCCGGGCGGGAAGACGAGCAACACTGAAGCTTTCTTT.

On this clonotype: A much more abundant neighbour one base away suggests this may be a read error. The chain has TRBV18 and TRBJ1-1; D ambiguous. Germline lookup yields CDR1 KGHSH and CDR2 LQKENI. This CDR3 has 15 amino acids. V dropped 3 bases and J dropped 1 base, with 12 bases sitting between them. CDR3 amino acids: CASSPPQVTNTEAFF. In nucleotides, the CDR3 is TGTGCCAGCTCACCGCCCCAGGTGACGAACACTGAAGCTTTCTTT.

This clonotype was seen repeatedly, ten times or more. The chain joins TRBV11-2 to TRBJ2-1; 8 nucleotides align to TRBD2. The V segment lost 0 bases and the J segment 7 bases; nucleotides outside the gene matches: 5. The CDR3 length is 15 residues. CDR1 SGHAT and CDR2 FQNNGV come from the germline V gene. The CDR3 is CASSLEGSGGNEQFF. DNA for the CDR3: TGTGCCAGCAGCTTAGAGGGGTCGGGGGGGAATGAGCAGTTCTTC. Combining the CDR3 with reference TRBV11-2 and TRBJ2-1 gives the whole variable domain EAGVAQSPRYKIIEKRQSVAFWCNPISGHATLYWYQQILGQGPKLLIQFQNNGVVDDSQLPKDRFSAERLKGVDSTLKIQPAKLEDSAVYLCASSLEGSGGNEQFFGPGTRLTVL.

This clonotype was counted between two and nine times. This chain joins TRBV12-3 or TRBV12-4 and TRBJ1-3; D gene unclear. There are 15 residues in the CDR3. V gave up 5 bases and J gave up 0 bases, with 11 bases separating them. The DNA for the CDR3 is TGTGCCAGCAGTGACAAGGAACACTCTGGAAACACCATATATTTT. It yields the protein CASSDKEHSGNTIYF.

The CDR3 loop reads CASSVEGASGNTIYF. CDR3 nucleotide sequence: TGTGCCAGCAGCGTCGAGGGGGCATCAGGAAACACCATATATTTT. V gene TRBV9 combines with J gene TRBJ1-3, with 7 nucleotides matching TRBD1. CDR3 length: 15 amino acids. The germline V gene encodes CDR1 SGDLS and CDR2 YYNGEE. With V trimmed by 2 bases and J by 4 bases, 6 bases remained unmatched.

This clonotype was recorded many times. J is TRBJ2-2 and V is TRBV6-5; D ambiguous. Trimming stripped 0 bases from V and 4 bases from J, with 15 bases between. Germline CDR1 MNHEY, CDR2 SVGAGI. This CDR3 is built from 17 residues. CDR3 sequence (DNA): TGTGCCAGCAGTTACTCGAGTGGTGGATTGGGCACCGGGGAGCTGTTTTTT. Translation gives CASSYSSGGLGTGELFF.

This clonotype was seen repeatedly, ten times or more. The chain joins TRBV28 to TRBJ1-2, with a weak D call TRBD1 (6 bases). This CDR3 contains 14 residues. CDR1 and CDR2 (germline): MDHEN, SYDVKM. Trimming left V 3 bases short and J 4 bases short, with 12 bases between. The CDR3 nucleotides read TGTGCCAGCAGTTTTCGGGGGGGCCCCTATGGCTACACCTTC. It is translated as CASSFRGGPYGYTF.

The rearrangement links TRBV7-2 to TRBJ2-1; TRBD2 matches 14 bases. The V segment lost 5 bases and the J segment 9 bases; nucleotides outside the gene matches: 15. CDR3 length: 18 amino acids. The germline V gene encodes CDR1 SGHTA and CDR2 FQGNSA. CDR3 residues: CASSLSTEGLAGAPEQFF. The DNA of the CDR3 is TGTGCCAGCAGCCTTAGTACGGAGGGACTAGCGGGGGCCCCTGAGCAGTTCTTC.